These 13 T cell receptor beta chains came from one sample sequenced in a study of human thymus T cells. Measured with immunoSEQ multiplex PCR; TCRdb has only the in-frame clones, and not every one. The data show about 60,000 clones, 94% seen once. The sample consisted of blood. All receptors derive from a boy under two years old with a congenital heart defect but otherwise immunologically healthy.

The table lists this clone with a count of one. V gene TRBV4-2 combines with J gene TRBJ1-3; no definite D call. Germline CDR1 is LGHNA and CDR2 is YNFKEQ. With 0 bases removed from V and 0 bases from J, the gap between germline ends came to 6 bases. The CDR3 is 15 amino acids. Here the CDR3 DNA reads TGTGCCAGCAGCCAAGAGGGCAGCTCTGGAAACACCATATATTTT. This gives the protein CASSQEGSSGNTIYF.

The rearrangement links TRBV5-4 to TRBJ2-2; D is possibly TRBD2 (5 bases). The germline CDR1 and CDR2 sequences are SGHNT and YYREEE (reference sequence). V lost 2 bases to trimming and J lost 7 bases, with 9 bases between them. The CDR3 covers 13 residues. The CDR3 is CASSFDGIGELFF. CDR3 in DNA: TGTGCCAGCAGCTTTGACGGGATCGGGGAGCTGTTTTTT.

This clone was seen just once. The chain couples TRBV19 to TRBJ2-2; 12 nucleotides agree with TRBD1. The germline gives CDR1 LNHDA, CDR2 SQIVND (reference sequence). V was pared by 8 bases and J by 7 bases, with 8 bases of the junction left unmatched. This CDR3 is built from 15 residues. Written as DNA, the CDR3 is TGTGCCAGTTTCCCCGGGACAGGGGGCTACGGGGAGCTGTTTTTT. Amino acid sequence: CASFPGTGGYGELFF.

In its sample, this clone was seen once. The CDR3 nucleotides read TGTGCCAGCAGCCTCGGAACTAATGAAAAACTGTTTTTT. Amino acids: CASSLGTNEKLFF. The chain links TRBV2 to TRBJ1-4, with D hard to call. The V end lost 6 bases, the J end lost 1 base, and 6 bases lay between the germline ends. Germline values: CDR1 SNHLY, CDR2 FYNNEI. This CDR3 has 13 amino acids.

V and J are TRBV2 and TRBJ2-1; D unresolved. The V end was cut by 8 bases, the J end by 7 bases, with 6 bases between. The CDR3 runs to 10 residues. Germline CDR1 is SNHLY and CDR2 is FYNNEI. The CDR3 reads CASSQNEQFF. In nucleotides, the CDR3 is TGTGCCAGCTCCCAAAATGAGCAGTTCTTC. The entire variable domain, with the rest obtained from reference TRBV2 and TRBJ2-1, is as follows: EPEVTQTPSHQVTQMGQEVILRCVPISNHLYFYWYRQILGQKVEFLVSFYNNEISEKSEIFDDQFSVERPDGSNFTLKIRSTKLEDSAMYFCASSQNEQFFGPGTRLTVL.

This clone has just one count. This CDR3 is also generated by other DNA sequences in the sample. The chain's CDR3 is CASSVGGYEQYF. CDR3 bases: TGTGCCAGCAGTGTTGGGGGCTACGAGCAGTACTTC. The chain joins TRBV2 to TRBJ2-7, with D perhaps being TRBD1 or TRBD2 (5 bases each). Germline values: CDR1 SNHLY, CDR2 FYNNEI. There are 12 residues in the CDR3. The ends were cut back, 4 bases at V and 3 bases at J, with 7 bases in the middle.

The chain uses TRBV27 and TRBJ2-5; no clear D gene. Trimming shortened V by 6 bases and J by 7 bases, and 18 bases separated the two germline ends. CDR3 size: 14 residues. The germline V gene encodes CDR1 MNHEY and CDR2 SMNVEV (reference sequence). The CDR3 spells CASSPDVGSGTQYF. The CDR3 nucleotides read TGTGCCAGCAGCCCCGATGTGGGGTCCGGGACCCAGTACTTC.

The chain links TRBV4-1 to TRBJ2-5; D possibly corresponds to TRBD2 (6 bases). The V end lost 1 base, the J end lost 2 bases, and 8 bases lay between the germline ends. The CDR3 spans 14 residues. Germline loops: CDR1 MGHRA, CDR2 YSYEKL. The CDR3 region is CASSQGLGQETQYF. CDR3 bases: TGCGCCAGCAGCCAAGGACTAGGGCAAGAGACCCAGTACTTC.

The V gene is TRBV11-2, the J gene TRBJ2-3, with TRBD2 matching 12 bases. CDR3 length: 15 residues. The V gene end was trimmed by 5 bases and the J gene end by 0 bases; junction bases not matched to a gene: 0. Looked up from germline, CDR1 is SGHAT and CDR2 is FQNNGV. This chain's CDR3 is CASSGLAGSTDTQYF. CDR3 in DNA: TGTGCCAGCAGCGGACTAGCGGGAAGCACAGATACGCAGTATTTT.

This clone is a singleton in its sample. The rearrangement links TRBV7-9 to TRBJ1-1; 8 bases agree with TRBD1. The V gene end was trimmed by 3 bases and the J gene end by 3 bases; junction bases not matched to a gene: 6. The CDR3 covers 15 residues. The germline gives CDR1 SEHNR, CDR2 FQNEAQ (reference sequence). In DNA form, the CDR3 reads TGTGCCAGCAGCTTCCCGGCAGGGGGCCACACTGAAGCTTTCTTT. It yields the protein CASSFPAGGHTEAFF.

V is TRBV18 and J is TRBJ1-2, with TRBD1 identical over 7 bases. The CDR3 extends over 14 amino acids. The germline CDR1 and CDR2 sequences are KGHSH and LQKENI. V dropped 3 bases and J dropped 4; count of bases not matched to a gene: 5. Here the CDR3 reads CASSPKGAIYGYTF. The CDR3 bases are TGTGCCAGCTCACCCAAGGGGGCCATCTATGGCTACACCTTC.

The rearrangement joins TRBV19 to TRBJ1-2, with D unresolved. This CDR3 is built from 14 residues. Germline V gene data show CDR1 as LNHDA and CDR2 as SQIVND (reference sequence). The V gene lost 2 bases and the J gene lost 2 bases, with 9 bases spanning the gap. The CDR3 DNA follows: TGTGCCAGTAGTATAAGCAGGTCCAACTATGGCTACACCTTC. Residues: CASSISRSNYGYTF.

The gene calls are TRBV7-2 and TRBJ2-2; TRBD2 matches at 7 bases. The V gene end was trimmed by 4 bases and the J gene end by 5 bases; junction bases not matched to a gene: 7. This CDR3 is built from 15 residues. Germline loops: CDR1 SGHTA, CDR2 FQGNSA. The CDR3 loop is CASSSRGVDTGELFF. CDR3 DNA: TGTGCCAGCAGCTCTCGGGGGGTAGATACCGGGGAGCTGTTTTTT.